Below, one T cell receptor (beta chain) is given with its context. What it binds is unknown. This record belongs to a study of shared clonotypes between healthy human individuals. Study context: Per donor, CD8 memory used one plate, CD8 naive used two, CD4 memory used three and CD4 naive used three. Points from the study as a whole: The researchers took only blood, and tissue repertoires probably look different. Compared with memory subsets, naive subsets generally had larger estimated richness.

Sequenced by immunoSEQ multiplex PCR; TCRdb stores in-frame clones only, minus some. Of around 2.1 million clones listed, approximately 94% are singletons. Splitting the CD4+ cells yielded a CD45RA+ naive subset and a CD45RA-negative memory subset. V dropped 2 bases and J dropped 9 bases, with 11 bases sitting between them. Per the germline V gene, CDR1 is SGHVS and CDR2 is FQNEAQ. The CDR3 runs to 13 residues. The rearrangement joins TRBV7-8 to TRBJ2-1, with D possibly matching TRBD2 (6 bases). The sequencing sample was made of naive CD4+ T cells sorted from blood. Subset specified: CD45RA+ positively selected. The sequence was obtained from a man between 18 and 35 years old in good health. The chain's CDR3 is CASSLKREVEQFF. In DNA form, the CDR3 reads TGTGCCAGCAGCTTAAAAAGGGAGGTTGAGCAGTTCTTC.